The source of this T cell receptor beta chain is a study of blood T cells in healthy people across ages. The study's findings and limits: Per-million-T-cell TCR beta diversity fell roughly linearly with age. Long-lived donors exceeded aged donors in naive CD4+ cells and diversity.

For this clonotype: What it binds is unknown.

It was with a sample-barcoded 5' primer and a J-beta primer mix that a second PCR of roughly 6 to 12 cycles was run. TCRdb analysed the 5' RACE reads with MiXCR anew, one entry per CDR3 protein. The sample lists around 850,000 distinct CDR3 sequences, roughly 35% occurring once. Extractions gave at least 5 micrograms of total RNA per sample. Input material: blood. This TCR came from a man in his late teens or twenties in good health.

The CDR3 here is CSARWDLGEQYF. For the CDR3, the DNA is TGCAGTGCTAGATGGGACCTCGGGGAGCAGTACTTC. The rearrangement joins TRBV20-1 to TRBJ2-5; possibly TRBD1 or TRBD2 for D (5 bases each). The CDR3 sequence is 12 residues long. Germline V CDR1 and CDR2: DFQATT, SNEGSKA (reference sequence). Trimming cost V 2 bases and J 11 bases, with 15 bases left between them.